This T cell receptor (beta chain) emerged from a study of graft-versus-host responses after intestinal transplantation. Germline V CDR1 and CDR2: SGHTA, FQGNSA. The CDR3 extends over 13 amino acids. V was shortened by 3 bases and J by 5 bases, with 10 bases between the two germline ends. Irradiated, violet-dye-labeled stimulator cells, about 200,000 in number, were plated with about 200,000 CFSE-labeled responder cells. A sort after the reaction isolated proliferating CFSE-low CD3+CD4+ and CD3+CD8+ responders. Generated by immunoSEQ multiplex PCR, the TCRdb table keeps only in-frame clones and is missing some. The sample contains roughly 8,000 clones, about a third of which appear only once.

This sequence originates from a human patient who received an intestinal transplant. The sequenced sample was alloreactive CD8+ T cells from a mixed lymphocyte reaction culture, obtained before intestinal transplant. Sample subset: CFSE-low proliferating T cells sorted from roughly six-day pre-transplant mixed lymphocyte reaction (GvH or HvG direction). The V and J genes are TRBV7-2 and TRBJ2-5; a possible D gene is TRBD2 (5 bases). The CDR3 nucleotides read TGTGCCAGCAGCTTCGGCCTAGCTGAGACCCAGTACTTC. It yields the protein CASSFGLAETQYF. Using reference TRBV7-2 and TRBJ2-5 for the parts outside the CDR3, the full variable domain is GAGVSQSPSNKVTEKGKDVELRCDPISGHTALYWYRQSLGQGLEFLIYFQGNSAPDKSGLPSDRFSAERTGGSVSTLTIQRTQQEDSAVYLCASSFGLAETQYFGPGTRLLVL.